Listed here is a single T cell receptor (beta chain). This entry comes from a study of blood T cell repertoires in COVID-19. Study-wide context: Spain, Italy and the United States supplied samples that represented acute and convalescent COVID-19. PBMCs, B-cell-depleted T cells, or T cells were the source of the cDNA or gDNA that made up the material.

Original data processing: It was from reference gene primer amplification that nucleated cell counts were estimated. Sequencing used immunoSEQ multiplex PCR; TCRdb keeps in-frame clones, though not all of them. V and J calls and clone size are given by that table; D and trimming were obtained from the DNA. Among under 250,000 clones listed, over 80% were seen once. Trimming took 4 bases from V and 7 from J, leaving 17 bases between them. CDR1 and CDR2 (germline): LGHDT, YNNKEL (reference sequence). This CDR3 has 14 residues. Sequencing was done on a sample of peripheral blood. This clonotype originated in a human donor in a cohort sampled during active COVID-19. This sequence joins TRBV3-1 (or the pseudogene TRBV3-2) and TRBJ2-7; no definite D call. The CDR3 region has the DNA TGTGCCAGCAGCCCTAAAGTCCGAGGAGTAGAGCAGTACTTC. It specifies CASSPKVRGVEQYF.